The source of this TCR beta chain is a study of radiotherapy plus CTLA-4 blockade in lung cancer. Study-wide context: Objective responses occurred in 15% to 20% of patients; 31% had disease control.

From germline, CDR1 is MNHEY and CDR2 SVGAGI. This CDR3 is built from 15 residues. V lost 5 bases to trimming and J lost 10 bases; unmatched junction nucleotides: 9. To note about this clone: Its specificity is unknown.

Study observations and caveats: Among blood TCR repertoires after radiotherapy plus ipilimumab, tumor-derived clones expanded. Best predicting response, reportedly, were early blood T cell clone dynamics, with interferon-beta.

Libraries were prepared by immunoSEQ multiplex PCR; TCRdb keeps only in-frame clonotypes and omits some of them. Of 45,000 or so clones listed, 60% to 80% are singletons. This TCR was recovered from a human donor with non-small cell lung cancer who had stable disease on radiotherapy plus ipilimumab. The material sequenced was peripheral blood, taken from a patient treated with radiotherapy plus ipilimumab. This rearrangement joins TRBV6-5 to TRBJ1-6; 9 bases fit TRBD1. This CDR3 reads CASSSRDRVNSPLHF. The DNA for the CDR3 is TGTGCCAGCAGTAGCCGGGACAGGGTCAACTCACCCCTCCACTTT.